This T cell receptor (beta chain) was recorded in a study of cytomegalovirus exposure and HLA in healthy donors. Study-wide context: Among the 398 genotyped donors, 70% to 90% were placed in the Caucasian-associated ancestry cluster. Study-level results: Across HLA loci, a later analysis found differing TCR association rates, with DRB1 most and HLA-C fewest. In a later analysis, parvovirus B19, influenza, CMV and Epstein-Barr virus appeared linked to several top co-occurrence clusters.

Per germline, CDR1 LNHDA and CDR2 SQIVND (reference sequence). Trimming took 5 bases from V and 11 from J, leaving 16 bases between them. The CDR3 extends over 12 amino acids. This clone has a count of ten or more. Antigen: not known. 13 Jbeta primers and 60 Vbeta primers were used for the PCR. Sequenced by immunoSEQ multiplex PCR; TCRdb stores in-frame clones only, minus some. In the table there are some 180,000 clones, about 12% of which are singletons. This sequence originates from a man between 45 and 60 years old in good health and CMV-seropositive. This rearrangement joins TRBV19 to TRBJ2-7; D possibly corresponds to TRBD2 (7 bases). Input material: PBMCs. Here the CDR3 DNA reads TGTGCCAGTAGTTCAGGGGAGGGGCCAAAGTACGTC. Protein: CASSSGEGPKYV.